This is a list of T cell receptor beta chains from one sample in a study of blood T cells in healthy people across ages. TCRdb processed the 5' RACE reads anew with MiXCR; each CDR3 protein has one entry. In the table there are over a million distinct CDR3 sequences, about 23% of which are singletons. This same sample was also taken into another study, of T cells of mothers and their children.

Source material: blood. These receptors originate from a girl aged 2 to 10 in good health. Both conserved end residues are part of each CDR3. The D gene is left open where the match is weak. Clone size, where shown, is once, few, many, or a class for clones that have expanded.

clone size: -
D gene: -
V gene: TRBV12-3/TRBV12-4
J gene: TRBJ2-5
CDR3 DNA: TGTGCCAGCAGTTTAGACCGGTGGGCAGTACAAGAGACCCAGTACTTC
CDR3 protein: CASSLDRWAVQETQYF

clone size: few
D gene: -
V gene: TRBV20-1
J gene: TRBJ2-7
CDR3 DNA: TGCAGTGCTAGCTCCCAAGAAGGAGAACTCTTCTACGAGCAGTACTTC
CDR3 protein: CSASSQEGELFYEQYF

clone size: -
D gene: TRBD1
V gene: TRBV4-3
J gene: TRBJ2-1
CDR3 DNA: TGCGCCAGCAGCCAAGATGGGACAGGGGGGAGGAATGAGCAGTTCTTC
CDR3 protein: CASSQDGTGGRNEQFF

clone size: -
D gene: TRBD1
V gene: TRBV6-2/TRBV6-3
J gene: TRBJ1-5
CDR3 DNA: TGTGCCAGCACCGTGGGGGGACAGGGGGCTAGAAATCAGCCCCAGCATTTT
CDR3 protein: CASTVGGQGARNQPQHF

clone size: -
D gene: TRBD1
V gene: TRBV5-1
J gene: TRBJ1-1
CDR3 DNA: TGCGCCAGCAGCGGTAGACAGGGGTCGTACACTGAAGCTTTCTTT
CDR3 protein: CASSGRQGSYTEAFF

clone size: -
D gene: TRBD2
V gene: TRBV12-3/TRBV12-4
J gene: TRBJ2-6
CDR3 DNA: TGTGCCAGCAGGAGTTCCGGGACTAGCTCTGGGGCCAACGTCCTGACTTTC
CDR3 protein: CASRSSGTSSGANVLTF

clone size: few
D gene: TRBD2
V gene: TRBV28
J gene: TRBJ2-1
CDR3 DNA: TGTGCCAGCAGTTTAACTAGCGGGGGGCCCTGGGGAGAGCAGTTCTTC
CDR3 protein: CASSLTSGGPWGEQFF

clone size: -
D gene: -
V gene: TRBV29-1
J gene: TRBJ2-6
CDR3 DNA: TGCAGCACGCAGGGTTCGGGGGCCAACGTCCTGACTTTC
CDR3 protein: CSTQGSGANVLTF

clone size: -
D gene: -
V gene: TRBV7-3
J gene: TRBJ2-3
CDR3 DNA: TGTGCCAGCAGCTGGGGGAATAGTCGGGAAGATACGCAGTATTTT
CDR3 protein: CASSWGNSREDTQYF

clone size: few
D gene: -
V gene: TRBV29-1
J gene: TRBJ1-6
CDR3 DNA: TGCAGCGTCATCCGTGGGCCGCGGGGGGAAAATTCACCCCTCCACTTT
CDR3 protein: CSVIRGPRGENSPLHF

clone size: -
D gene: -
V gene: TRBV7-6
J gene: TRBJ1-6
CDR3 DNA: TGTGCCAGCAGCTTATATGGCTCCTATAATTCACCCCTCCACTTT
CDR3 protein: CASSLYGSYNSPLHF

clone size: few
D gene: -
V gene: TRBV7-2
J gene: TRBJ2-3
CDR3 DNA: TGTGCCAGCAACCTCGGGGATAGCGGAGCCACAGATACGCAGTATTTT
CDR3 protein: CASNLGDSGATDTQYF

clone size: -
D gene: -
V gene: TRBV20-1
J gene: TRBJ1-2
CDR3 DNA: TGCAGTGCGATCGATGGACACAGGTCAGGCGACTATGGCTACACCTTC
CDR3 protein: CSAIDGHRSGDYGYTF

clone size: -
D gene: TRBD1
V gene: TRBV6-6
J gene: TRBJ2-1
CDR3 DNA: TGTGCCAGCAACTTGGGACAGAGCTCCTACAATGAGCAGTTCTTC
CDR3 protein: CASNLGQSSYNEQFF

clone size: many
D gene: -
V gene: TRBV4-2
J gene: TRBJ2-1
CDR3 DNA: TGTGCCAGCAGGCTCTACAATGAGCAGTTCTTC
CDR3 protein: CASRLYNEQFF

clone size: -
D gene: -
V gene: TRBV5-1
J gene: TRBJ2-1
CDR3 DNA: TGCGCCAGCAGCTTCCCCACCCCGGCAGGGGCCAATGAGCAGTTCTTC
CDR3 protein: CASSFPTPAGANEQFF

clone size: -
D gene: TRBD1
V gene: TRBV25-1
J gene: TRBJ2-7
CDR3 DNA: TGTGCCAGCCGGGACAGGGGGGCCTACGAGCAGTACTTC
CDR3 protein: CASRDRGAYEQYF

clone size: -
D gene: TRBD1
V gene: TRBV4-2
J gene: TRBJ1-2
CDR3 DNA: TGTGCCAGCAGCCAAGAAAAGGGACAGGCGGGCTATGGCTACACCTTC
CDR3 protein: CASSQEKGQAGYGYTF

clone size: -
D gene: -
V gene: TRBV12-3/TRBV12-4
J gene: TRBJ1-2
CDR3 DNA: TGTGCCAGCAGTTTGCAAGGACCGAAGGGCTACACCTTC
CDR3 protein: CASSLQGPKGYTF

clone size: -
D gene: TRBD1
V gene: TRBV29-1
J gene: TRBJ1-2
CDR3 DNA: TGCAGCGTTGAGCTTGACAGGGGAGGCTACACCTTC
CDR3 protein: CSVELDRGGYTF

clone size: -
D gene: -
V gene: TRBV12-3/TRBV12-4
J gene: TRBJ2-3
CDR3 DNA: TGTGCCAGCAGGAAAATTAGCACAGATACGCAGTATTTT
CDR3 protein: CASRKISTDTQYF

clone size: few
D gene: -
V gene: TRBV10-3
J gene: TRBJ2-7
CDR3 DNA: TGTGCCATCAGTGTTTCTGAACAGGGCCCCTACGAGCAGTACTTC
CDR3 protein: CAISVSEQGPYEQYF